The 21 T cell receptor beta chains given below trace back to one sample, sequenced in a study of T cells after yellow fever vaccination. TCRdb processed the 5' RACE reads anew with MiXCR; each CDR3 protein has one entry. The top ten clones hold 2.5% to 3.5% of a sample with 200,000 to 250,000 distinct CDR3 sequences, approximately 3% of them seen once. The specimen comprised CD4+ T cells sorted from PBMCs, sampled 10 days after the yellow fever booster vaccination. These receptors all come from a man younger than 35 who received the YFV17D yellow fever vaccine.

This clonotype has only a few counts. V is TRBV27 and J is TRBJ2-5; 11 nucleotides align to TRBD2. V shed 6 bases, J shed 2 bases, and the junction held 5 bases outside the gene matches. CDR3 length: 15 residues. Germline loops: CDR1 MNHEY, CDR2 SMNVEV (reference sequence). CDR3 region: CASRRLAGMQETQYF. DNA for the CDR3: TGTGCCAGCAGGAGACTAGCGGGGATGCAAGAGACCCAGTACTTC.

This chain joins TRBV7-2 and TRBJ1-5; D perhaps matches TRBD1 (5 bases). The CDR3 covers 15 residues. In germline, CDR1 is SGHTA, CDR2 FQGNSA. Trimming removed 6 bases from V and 4 bases from J, with 16 bases in between. The chain's CDR3 is CASSSSGRVNQPQHF. Written as DNA, the CDR3 is TGTGCCAGCAGTTCCTCGGGGCGGGTAAATCAGCCCCAGCATTTT.

This clonotype was seen ten or more times. This sequence joins TRBV12-3 or TRBV12-4 and TRBJ2-3; D remains ambiguous. V was pared by 1 base and J by 4 bases, with 6 bases between. The CDR3 contains 13 residues. This chain's CDR3 is CASSLGASDTQYF. In DNA, the CDR3 is TGTGCCAGCAGTTTAGGAGCCTCAGATACGCAGTATTTT.

This clonotype has only a few counts. The V gene is TRBV14, the J gene TRBJ2-7; D tentatively reads TRBD1 or TRBD2 (6 bases each). The V gene's germline CDR1 is SGHDN and CDR2 FVKESK. Deletions cut 4 bases from V and 5 bases from J, with 12 bases between. The CDR3 has 13 amino acids. CDR3 sequence reads: CASSLYGGDEQYF. The CDR3 DNA is TGTGCCAGCAGCCTTTACGGGGGCGACGAGCAGTACTTC.

This clonotype has ten or more counts. The chain employs TRBV7-2 and TRBJ2-4; no firm D call. V was cut by 7 bases and J by 0 bases, with 10 bases left in between. The length of the CDR3 is 14 residues. The germline V gene has CDR1 SGHTA and CDR2 FQGNSA. CDR3 nucleotides: TGTGCCAGCACCGGCCCCGTAGCCAAAAACATTCAGTACTTC. It is translated as CASTGPVAKNIQYF.

The genes are TRBV7-2 and TRBJ1-2; TRBD1 might be the D (5 bases). Germline CDR1 reads SGHTA; CDR2 reads FQGNSA. Trimming left V 5 bases short and J 0 bases short, with 13 bases between. The CDR3 loop spans 15 amino acids. CDR3: CASSARQTTNYGYTF. The CDR3 DNA reads TGTGCCAGCAGCGCTCGACAGACAACTAACTATGGCTACACCTTC.

The chain employs TRBV20-1 and TRBJ2-5, with D possibly being TRBD1 (5 bases). Germline values: CDR1 DFQATT, CDR2 SNEGSKA (reference sequence). Trimming left V 0 bases short and J 7 bases short, with 15 bases between. The CDR3 is 14 amino acids. CDR3 residues: CSARDPNRFGTQYF. The CDR3 nucleotides read TGCAGTGCTAGAGATCCCAACAGGTTCGGGACCCAGTACTTC.

Ten or more counts support this clonotype. CDR3 loop: CASSLNGNTEAFF. DNA of the CDR3: TGTGCCAGCAGCTTAAACGGTAACACTGAAGCTTTCTTT. The chain recombines TRBV12-3 or TRBV12-4 with TRBJ1-1; D unclear. Trimming took off 6 bases at V and 2 bases at J, with 10 bases between the two ends. This CDR3 is built from 13 residues.

Many counts were recorded for this clonotype. J is TRBJ1-1 and V is TRBV4-3; D uncertain. CDR1 LGHNA and CDR2 YSLEER come from the germline V gene. CDR3 length equals 14 residues. V was trimmed by 1 base and J by 3 bases, leaving 9 bases between them. CDR3 nucleotide sequence: TGCGCCAGCAGCCAAGGGGGAAGGGACACTGAAGCTTTCTTT. This translates into CASSQGGRDTEAFF.

The chain links TRBV6-2 or TRBV6-3 to TRBJ1-5, with a weak D call TRBD1 (5 bases). V gave up 7 bases and J gave up 1 base, with 23 bases separating them. CDR3 length equals 18 residues. CDR1 and CDR2 (germline): MNHEY, SVGEGT. The CDR3 coding sequence is TGTGCCAGCAATTGGGCAGGGTCCATTCCCCAAAGCAATCAGCCCCAGCATTTT. It is translated as CASNWAGSIPQSNQPQHF.

This clonotype was counted only a few times. V is TRBV28 and J is TRBJ1-1; TRBD1 might be the D (5 bases). Per germline, CDR1 MDHEN and CDR2 SYDVKM. The CDR3 loop spans 12 amino acids. The V and J ends lost 1 base and 8 bases respectively, with 8 bases between them. DNA of the CDR3: TGTGCCAGCAGTTTATTGGGGGGGGAAGCTTTCTTT. Its protein product is CASSLLGGEAFF.

This clonotype was counted many times. This chain connects TRBV3-1 to TRBJ2-3; D may be TRBD2 (7 bases). Trimming removed 4 bases from V and 5 bases from J, with 13 bases in between. CDR3 length: 14 amino acids. Germline V CDR1 and CDR2: LGHDT, YNNKEL (reference sequence). DNA of the CDR3: TGTGCCAGCAGCCCAGGCGGGGGCGAAGATACGCAGTATTTT. Translating gives CASSPGGGEDTQYF.

This clonotype was detected many times. V and J are TRBV12-3 or TRBV12-4 and TRBJ1-2, with a possible D match to TRBD1 (5 bases). CDR3 size: 11 residues. Trimming cost V 4 bases and J 7 bases, with 7 bases left between them. DNA of the CDR3: TGTGCCAGCAGTTCAGGGAGTGGCTACACCTTC. Translated: CASSSGSGYTF.

This clonotype came up a few times. The chain uses TRBV5-1 and TRBJ2-5, with D possibly matching TRBD1 (5 bases). The CDR3 extends over 15 amino acids. V dropped 4 bases and J dropped 0 bases, with 13 bases sitting between them. Germline-derived CDR1 and CDR2 are SGHRS and YFSETQ. The CDR3: CASSGATVYQETQYF. As DNA, the CDR3 is TGCGCCAGCAGCGGCGCGACAGTCTACCAAGAGACCCAGTACTTC. Full variable domain (missing parts from reference TRBV5-1 and TRBJ2-5): KAGVTQTPRYLIKTRGQQVTLSCSPISGHRSVSWYQQTPGQGLQFLFEYFSETQRNKGNFPGRFSGRQFSNSRSEMNVSTLELGDSALYLCASSGATVYQETQYFGPGTRLLVL.

The table lists this clonotype with a few counts. The rearrangement joins TRBV13 to TRBJ2-7; 7 nucleotides match TRBD2. V lost 10 bases, J lost 9 bases, and 12 bases stayed unmatched. The CDR3 is 12 amino acids. Per the germline V gene, CDR1 is PRHDT and CDR2 is FYEKMQ (reference sequence). CDR3 in amino acids: CATGRRGVRQYF. CDR3 bases: TGTGCCACCGGGAGGCGAGGGGTACGGCAGTACTTC.

J is TRBJ2-3 and V is TRBV11-1; D uncertain. Trimming cost V 6 bases and J 2 bases, with 9 bases left between them. Per the germline V gene, CDR1 is SGHAT and CDR2 is FQDESV (reference sequence). The CDR3 loop spans 13 amino acids. The DNA for the CDR3 is TGTGCCAGCAGACGGACGATCACAGATACGCAGTATTTT. It yields the protein CASRRTITDTQYF.

This clonotype showed up many times. The rearrangement uses TRBV7-9 and TRBJ2-7; 10 nucleotides align to TRBD1. This CDR3 has 15 residues. CDR1 SEHNR and CDR2 FQNEAQ come from the germline V gene (reference sequence). Unmatched junction bases numbered 8, after V lost 3 bases and J lost 6 bases. The DNA of the CDR3 is TGTGCCAGCAGCTTGTCCGGGACAGGGGTGGCCGAGCAGTACGTC. Translating gives CASSLSGTGVAEQYV.

Only a few counts were recorded for this clonotype. The chain couples TRBV15 to TRBJ1-5, with TRBD1 matching 7 bases. J lost 3 bases, V lost 0 bases, and 8 bases had no gene match. The CDR3 consists of 17 residues. The germline CDR1 and CDR2 sequences are LNHNV and YYDKDF (reference sequence). The CDR3 DNA is TGTGCCACCAGCAGAGATTTAAACGACAGGGACAATCAGCCCCAGCATTTT. It translates to CATSRDLNDRDNQPQHF.

The sample holds a few counts of this clonotype. This rearrangement joins TRBV19 to TRBJ1-5; 12 positions agree with TRBD1. CDR3 length: 17 residues. The germline CDR1 and CDR2 sequences are LNHDA and SQIVND (reference sequence). V trimming: 8 bases; J trimming: 2 bases; junction bases outside the gene matches: 10. The CDR3 reads CASEGQGASGGNQPQHF. CDR3 coding DNA: TGTGCCAGTGAGGGACAGGGGGCCTCAGGGGGCAATCAGCCCCAGCATTTT.

This clonotype has at least ten counts. The rearrangement joins TRBV6-5 to TRBJ1-3, with D hard to call. Germline V gene data show CDR1 as MNHEY and CDR2 as SVGAGI. V dropped 6 bases and J dropped 3 bases, with 6 bases sitting between them. The CDR3 sequence is 12 residues long. The CDR3 region is CASRHGGNTIYF. CDR3 nucleotide sequence: TGTGCCAGCAGGCACGGTGGAAACACCATATATTTT.

The table lists this clonotype with many counts. This chain connects TRBV7-2 to TRBJ2-6; 13 nucleotides match TRBD2. CDR3 length: 19 amino acids. Losses at the gene ends were 2 bases for V and 0 bases for J; bases not matched to a gene: 4. Germline V gene data show CDR1 as SGHTA and CDR2 as FQGNSA. Here the CDR3 DNA reads TGTGCCAGCAGCTTACAAGGACTAGCGGGGGACTCTGGGGCCAACGTCCTGACTTTC. This sequence encodes CASSLQGLAGDSGANVLTF.